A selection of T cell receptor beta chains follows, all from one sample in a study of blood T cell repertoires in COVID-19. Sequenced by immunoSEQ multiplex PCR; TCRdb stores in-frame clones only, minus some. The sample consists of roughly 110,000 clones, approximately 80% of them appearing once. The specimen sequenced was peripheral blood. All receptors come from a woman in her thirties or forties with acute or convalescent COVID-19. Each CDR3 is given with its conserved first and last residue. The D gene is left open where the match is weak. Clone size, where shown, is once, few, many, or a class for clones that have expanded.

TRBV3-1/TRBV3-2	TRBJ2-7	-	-	TGTGCCAGCAGCCCTTACGCCAGGGCACACTACGAGCAGTACTTC	CASSPYARAHYEQYF
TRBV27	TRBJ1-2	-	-	TGTGCCAGCAGCCTTAAAACAGGGTCCTATGGCTACACCTTC	CASSLKTGSYGYTF
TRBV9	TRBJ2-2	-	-	TGTGCCAGCAGCGCACGGAGTAACACCGGGGAGCTGTTTTTT	CASSARSNTGELFF
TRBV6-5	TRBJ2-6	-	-	TGTGCCAGCAGTTACCAACGGTTCTCTGGGGCCAACGTCCTGACTTTC	CASSYQRFSGANVLTF
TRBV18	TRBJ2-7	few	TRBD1	TGTGCCAGCTCACAGGGGGCCGACGCGGAGCAGTACTTC	CASSQGADAEQYF
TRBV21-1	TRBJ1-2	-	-	TGTGCCAGCCTTAAAAGGACAGACACTAACTATGGCTACACCTTC	CASLKRTDTNYGYTF
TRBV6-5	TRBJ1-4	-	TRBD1	TGTGCCAGCAGCGGACAGGGAAGGGAAAAACTGTTTTTT	CASSGQGREKLFF
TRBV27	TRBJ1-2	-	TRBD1	TGTGCCAGCAAAATGGACAGGGGGCTTGGCTATGGCTACACCTTC	CASKMDRGLGYGYTF
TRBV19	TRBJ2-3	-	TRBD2	TGTGCCAGTAGTAATGAGGAGCGGGGGGGCCAACGGCATACGCAGTATTTT	CASSNEERGGQRHTQYF
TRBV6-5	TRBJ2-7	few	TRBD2	TGTGCCAGCAGTTCTCGACTAGCGGGGAGGTCCTACGAGCAGTACTTC	CASSSRLAGRSYEQYF
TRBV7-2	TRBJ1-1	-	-	TGTGCCAGCAGCTTTTTTTCAGGCACTGAAGCTTTCTTT	CASSFFSGTEAFF
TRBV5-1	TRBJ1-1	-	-	TGCGCCAGCAGCATTCTAGGTGAAGCTTTCTTT	CASSILGEAFF
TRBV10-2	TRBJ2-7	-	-	TGCGTCAGCAGTGAGAACATGGGGCCCTACGAGCAGTACTTC	CVSSENMGPYEQYF
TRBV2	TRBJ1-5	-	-	TGTGCCAGCAGTGCCGGGCAGCCCCAGCATTTT	CASSAGQPQHF
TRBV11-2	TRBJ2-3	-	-	TGTGCCAGCAGCCCTAGGGGTCGCACAGATACGCAGTATTTT	CASSPRGRTDTQYF
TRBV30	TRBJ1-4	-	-	TGTGCCTGGAGGCACGGACAGTTTGCAACTAATGAAAAACTGTTTTTT	CAWRHGQFATNEKLFF
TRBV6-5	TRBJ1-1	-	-	TGTGCCACTTCGAGCACAGGGATCGCTGAAGCTTTCTTT	CATSSTGIAEAFF
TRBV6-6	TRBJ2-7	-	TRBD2	TGTGCCAGCAGCCTGGGACTAGCCAATCTATACGAGCAGTACTTC	CASSLGLANLYEQYF
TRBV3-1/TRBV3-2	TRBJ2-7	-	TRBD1	TGTGCCAGCAGCCAGAGACAGGGAGTAAACAACGAGCAGTACTTC	CASSQRQGVNNEQYF
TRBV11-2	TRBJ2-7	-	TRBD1	TGTGCCAGCAGGAGAGCCGGGACAGGCGACTACGAGCAGTACTTC	CASRRAGTGDYEQYF
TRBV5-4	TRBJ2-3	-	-	TGTGCCAGCAGCTTTTATGGGCCCGGCACAGATACGCAGTATTTT	CASSFYGPGTDTQYF
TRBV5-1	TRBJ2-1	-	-	TGCGCCAGCAGCTCTCAAGTAGCAGGGGGGAATGAGCAGTTCTTC	CASSSQVAGGNEQFF
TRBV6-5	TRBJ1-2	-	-	TGTGCCAGCAGGCCCCGCGAACCGAGAGGGGGCTACACCTTC	CASRPREPRGGYTF
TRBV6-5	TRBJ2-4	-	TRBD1	TGTGCCAGCAGTTCCAATAACCCGGGACAGTTAAACATTCAGTACTTC	CASSSNNPGQLNIQYF
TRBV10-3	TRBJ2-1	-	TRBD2	TGTGCCATCTTGGCCCGGACTAGCGCCTCCTACAATGAGCAGTTCTTC	CAILARTSASYNEQFF
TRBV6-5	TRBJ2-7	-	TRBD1	TGTGCCAGCAGGCTCCGACAGGGCAACGAGCAGTACTTC	CASRLRQGNEQYF
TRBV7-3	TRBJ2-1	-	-	TGTGCCAGCAGCCCGGGACTTAACTACAATGAGCAGTTCTTC	CASSPGLNYNEQFF
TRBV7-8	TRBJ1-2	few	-	TGTGCCAGCAGCTTAGAAGCCGCCCTCCCCGGCTATGGCTACACCTTC	CASSLEAALPGYGYTF
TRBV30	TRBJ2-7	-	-	TGTGCCTGGAGTGTCCTTGAGGGGGGGCTTAAAAGTTACGAGCAGTACTTC	CAWSVLEGGLKSYEQYF
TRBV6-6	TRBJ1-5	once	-	TGTGCCAGCACCCCTAATATCGATCAGCCCCAGCATTTT	CASTPNIDQPQHF
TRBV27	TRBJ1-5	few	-	TGTGCCAGCAGTCCCGAGGCCACGAGCAATCAGCCCCAGCATTTT	CASSPEATSNQPQHF
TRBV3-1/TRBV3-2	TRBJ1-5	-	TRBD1	TGTGCCAGCAGCCTACGACAGGGGGATCAGCCCCAGCATTTT	CASSLRQGDQPQHF
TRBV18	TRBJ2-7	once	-	TGTGCCAGCTCACCACTTACCTACGAGCAGTACTTC	CASSPLTYEQYF
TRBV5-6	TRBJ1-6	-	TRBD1	TGTGCCAGCAGCCCGGAGACAGGGCCGGGGGCGCTCTCTTCACCCCTCCACTTT	CASSPETGPGALSSPLHF
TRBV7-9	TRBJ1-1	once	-	TGTGCCAGCAGCTTAACGGGGATGAACACTGAAGCTTTCTTT	CASSLTGMNTEAFF
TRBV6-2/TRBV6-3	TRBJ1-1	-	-	TGTGCCAGCAGTACCCCCGGACATGGCGGGAACACTGAAGCTTTCTTT	CASSTPGHGGNTEAFF
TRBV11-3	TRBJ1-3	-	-	TGTGCCAGCAGCTTAAAGGGGGCTGGAAACACCATATATTTT	CASSLKGAGNTIYF
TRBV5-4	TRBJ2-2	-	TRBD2	TGTGCCAGCAGCTTTAGCGGGGGGGCTGCCGGGGAGCTGTTTTTT	CASSFSGGAAGELFF
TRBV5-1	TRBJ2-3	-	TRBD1	TGCGCCAGCAGCTTGGGACAGGGGGCCGCAGATACGCAGTATTTT	CASSLGQGAADTQYF
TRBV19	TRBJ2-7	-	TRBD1	TGTGCCACCTCGACAGGGGGGCCCTACGAGCAGTACTTC	CATSTGGPYEQYF
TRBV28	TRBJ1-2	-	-	TGTGCCAGCAACCGGTATCATGGCTACACCTTC	CASNRYHGYTF
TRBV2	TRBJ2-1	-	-	TGTGCCAGTCCGACTAGTATCGATGAGCAGTTCTTC	CASPTSIDEQFF
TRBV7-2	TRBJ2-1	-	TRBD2	TGTGCCAGCAGCTTTTTAGCGGGGGTGGGTAATGAGCAGTTCTTC	CASSFLAGVGNEQFF
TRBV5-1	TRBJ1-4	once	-	TGCGCCAGCACCGTGGGACTGTCTAATGAAAAACTGTTTTTT	CASTVGLSNEKLFF
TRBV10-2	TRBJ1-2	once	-	TGCGCCAGCAGTAATTCGGGGGTGGCGGACGGCTACACCTTC	CASSNSGVADGYTF
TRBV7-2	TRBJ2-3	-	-	TGTGCCAGCAGCCCCAGGTGGAACACAGATACGCAGTATTTT	CASSPRWNTDTQYF
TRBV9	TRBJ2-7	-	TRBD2	TGTGCCAGCAGCTCTCGGAGCGGGGGGCCCTACGAGCAGTACTTC	CASSSRSGGPYEQYF